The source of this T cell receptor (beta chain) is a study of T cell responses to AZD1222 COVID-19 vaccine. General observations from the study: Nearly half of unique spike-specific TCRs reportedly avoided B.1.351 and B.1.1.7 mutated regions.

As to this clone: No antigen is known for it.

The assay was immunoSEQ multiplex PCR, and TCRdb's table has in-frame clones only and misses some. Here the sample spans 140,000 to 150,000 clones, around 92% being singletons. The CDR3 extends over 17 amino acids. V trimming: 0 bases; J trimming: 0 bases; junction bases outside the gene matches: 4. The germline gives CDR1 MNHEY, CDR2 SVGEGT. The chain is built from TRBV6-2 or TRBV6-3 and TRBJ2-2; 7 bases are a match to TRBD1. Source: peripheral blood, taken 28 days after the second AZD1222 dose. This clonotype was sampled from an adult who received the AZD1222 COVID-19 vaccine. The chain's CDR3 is CASSYSYGTANTGELFF. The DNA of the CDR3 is TGTGCCAGCAGTTACTCATACGGGACAGCGAACACCGGGGAGCTGTTTTTT.